These 20 T cell receptor beta chains originate from one sample sequenced in a study of cytomegalovirus exposure and HLA in healthy donors. Amplification used 60 Vbeta primers and 13 Jbeta primers. The repertoire was sequenced with immunoSEQ multiplex PCR; TCRdb's copy has only in-frame clones and lacks some. Of 180,000 or so clones in the sample, about 75% were seen once. The material sequenced was PBMCs. The receptors shown here come from a man aged 45-65 years in good health and CMV-seropositive.

The chain has TRBV6-1 and TRBJ1-5; possibly TRBD1 for D (6 bases). CDR1 is MNHNS, CDR2 SASEGT, per germline. The CDR3 contains 14 residues. With 8 bases removed from V and 6 bases from J, the gap between germline ends came to 17 bases. The CDR3 region has the DNA TGTGCCAGCGGGTACAGGGCTCGGAGTCAGCCCCAGCATTTT. Its translation: CASGYRARSQPQHF.

V and J are TRBV4-3 and TRBJ2-2, with D unclear. The CDR3 contains 15 residues. CDR1 and CDR2 (germline): LGHNA, YSLEER. The V and J ends lost 0 bases and 6 bases respectively, with 11 bases between them. The CDR3 is CASSQDVYSPGELFF. The CDR3 nucleotides read TGCGCCAGCAGCCAAGATGTCTATTCACCCGGGGAGCTGTTTTTT.

This clone was seen more than once but under ten times. The V gene is TRBV7-9, the J gene TRBJ2-3; TRBD2 agrees at 8 bases. The CDR3 loop spans 16 amino acids. V shed 1 base, J shed 0 bases, and the junction held 3 bases outside the gene matches. Germline values: CDR1 SEHNR, CDR2 FQNEAQ (reference sequence). The CDR3 protein is CASSLVGTRSTDTQYF. The CDR3 coding sequence is TGTGCCAGCAGCTTAGTGGGGACTAGAAGCACAGATACGCAGTATTTT.

The genes are TRBV5-6 and TRBJ1-2; the match to TRBD1 covers 9 bases. V lost 0 bases to trimming and J lost 3 bases; unmatched junction nucleotides: 3. The CDR3 runs to 15 residues. Germline assignment: CDR1 SGHDT and CDR2 YYEEEE. The CDR3 loop reads CASSLGQGVYYGYTF. The CDR3 DNA is TGTGCCAGCAGCTTGGGACAGGGGGTATACTATGGCTACACCTTC.

The rearrangement links TRBV28 to TRBJ1-4; D is unclear. The ends were cut back, 3 bases at V and 2 bases at J, with 13 bases in the middle. There are 16 residues in the CDR3. CDR1 MDHEN and CDR2 SYDVKM come from the germline V gene. The CDR3 region is CASSFGGLPTNEKLFF. CDR3 DNA sequence: TGTGCCAGCAGTTTCGGAGGACTACCCACTAATGAAAAACTGTTTTTT.

This chain joins TRBV7-2 and TRBJ2-5; possible D gene TRBD1, 7 bases. The V gene's germline CDR1 is SGHTA and CDR2 FQGNSA. With 5 bases removed from V and 1 base from J, the gap between germline ends came to 14 bases. This CDR3 contains 15 residues. This CDR3 is CASSGGTAFQETQYF. In nucleotides, the CDR3 is TGTGCCAGCAGCGGAGGGACAGCCTTCCAAGAGACCCAGTACTTC.

This chain connects TRBV7-6 to TRBJ2-2; D may be TRBD2 (6 bases). This CDR3 comprises 16 residues. The V gene lost 0 bases and the J gene lost 6 bases, with 14 bases spanning the gap. Germline V CDR1 and CDR2: SGHVS, FNYEAQ. The chain's CDR3 is CASSLAPDYGPGELFF. CDR3 in DNA: TGTGCCAGCAGCTTAGCGCCGGACTACGGACCCGGGGAGCTGTTTTTT. The full variable domain, with the rest looked up from reference TRBV7-6 and TRBJ2-2, is GAGVSQSPRYKVTKRGQDVALRCDPISGHVSLYWYRQALGQGPEFLTYFNYEAQQDKSGLPNDRFSAERPEGSISTLTIQRTEQRDSAMYRCASSLAPDYGPGELFFGEGSRLTVL.

This chain connects TRBV5-1 to TRBJ1-4; D remains unclear. The V and J ends lost 2 bases and 5 bases respectively, with 13 bases between them. This CDR3 is 15 amino acids long. The germline V gene encodes CDR1 SGHRS and CDR2 YFSETQ. CDR3 amino acids: CASSLSSLSNEKLFF. For the CDR3, the DNA is TGCGCCAGCAGCTTATCGTCTCTAAGCAATGAAAAACTGTTTTTT.

This sequence joins TRBV19 and TRBJ1-2; TRBD1 matches at 7 bases. Germline V gene data show CDR1 as LNHDA and CDR2 as SQIVND (reference sequence). The ends lost 5 bases at V and 1 base at J; junction bases unmatched: 10. The CDR3 consists of 16 residues. In nucleotides, the CDR3 is TGTGCCAGTAGTGTGGCGGGACAGAAAAGTAACTATGGCTACACCTTC. It translates to CASSVAGQKSNYGYTF.

A word on this clone: One end of the junction varies from germline; a read error may be responsible. This chain links TRBV5-1 with TRBJ2-3, with TRBD2 identical over 7 bases. This CDR3 has 16 residues. Germline V gives CDR1 SGHRS, CDR2 YFSETQ. The CDR3 region is CVSSLGRGDSRDTQYF. As DNA, the CDR3 is TGCGTCAGCAGCTTAGGGAGGGGCGATAGCAGGGATACGCAGTATTTT.

The chain joins TRBV7-9 to TRBJ2-5, with D perhaps TRBD2 (5 bases). The CDR3 spans 16 residues. In germline, CDR1 is SEHNR, CDR2 FQNEAQ (reference sequence). V lost 5 bases to trimming and J lost 2 bases, with 18 bases between them. In DNA, the CDR3 is TGTGCCAGCAGCCCGCAGGTTTGGCGGGCGCAAGAGACCCAGTACTTC. Its translation: CASSPQVWRAQETQYF.

In its sample, this clone was seen once. The chain recombines TRBV5-4 with TRBJ2-5, with a tentative D call TRBD1 (5 bases). The J call may be faulty, since TRBJ2-7 better matches the DNA end. The CDR3 totals 13 residues. Germline CDR1 is SGHNT and CDR2 is YYREEE (reference sequence). For the CDR3, the DNA is TGTGCCAGCGCTCGAGGACAATCCTACGAGCAGTACTTC. Amino acids: CASARGQSYEQYF.

The V and J genes are TRBV7-9 and TRBJ2-1, with D possibly matching TRBD1 (6 bases). CDR1 is SEHNR and CDR2 is FQNEAQ in the germline V gene (reference sequence). Trimming pared 5 bases from V and 9 bases from J, leaving 11 bases between. This CDR3 has 12 amino acids. The CDR3 DNA sequence: TGTGCCAGCAGCCAACTAGGGGGTGAGCAGTTCTTC. Its protein product is CASSQLGGEQFF.

This rearrangement joins TRBV18 to TRBJ1-2, with TRBD1 matching 7 bases. This CDR3 has 15 amino acids. Germline assignment: CDR1 KGHSH and CDR2 LQKENI. Trimming removed 6 bases from V and 4 bases from J; junction bases left unmatched: 11. The CDR3 region has the DNA TGTGCCAGCTCCCCGACCTGGGACAGCCCCTATGGCTACACCTTC. This codes for CASSPTWDSPYGYTF.

The CDR3 sequence: CASSPSLAGGRHTGELFF. CDR3 sequence (DNA): TGCGCCAGCAGCCCCTCCCTAGCGGGGGGACGACACACCGGGGAGCTGTTTTTT. The rearrangement links TRBV5-1 to TRBJ2-2, with 11 bases lining up with TRBD2. Germline assignment: CDR1 SGHRS and CDR2 YFSETQ. The CDR3 contains 18 residues. The trim removed 4 bases at V and 3 bases at J, leaving 11 bases unmatched.

The chain recombines TRBV19 with TRBJ1-1; unclear D gene. The CDR3 is 13 amino acids. Germline assignment: CDR1 LNHDA and CDR2 SQIVND (reference sequence). V lost 3 bases and J lost 5, with 10 bases in between. For the CDR3, the DNA is TGTGCCAGTAGTATTCGGCAGGCGACTGAAGCTTTCTTT. It specifies CASSIRQATEAFF.

The chain carries TRBV6-1 and TRBJ1-1, with D possibly matching TRBD1 (6 bases). Looked up from germline, CDR1 is MNHNS and CDR2 is SASEGT. Trimming removed 5 bases from V and 1 base from J, with 17 bases in between. The length of the CDR3 is 16 residues. The CDR3 bases are TGTGCCAGCAGTCAAGGGCGGCAGGGGACGAACACTGAAGCTTTCTTT. Its translation is CASSQGRQGTNTEAFF.

In its sample, this clone was seen once. The CDR3 reads CASSYSEYSQPQHF. In DNA, the CDR3 is TGTGCCAGCAGTTACTCGGAATACAGCCAGCCCCAGCATTTT. The rearrangement joins TRBV6-5 to TRBJ1-5; D not resolved. The CDR3 contains 14 residues. V was cut by 0 bases and J by 7 bases, with 10 bases left in between. Germline loops: CDR1 MNHEY, CDR2 SVGAGI.

This sequence joins TRBV7-2 and TRBJ2-7, with 8 nucleotides matching TRBD2. Germline CDR1 SGHTA, CDR2 FQGNSA. CDR3 length equals 16 residues. With 6 bases clipped from V and 6 bases from J, the junction kept 16 bases outside the gene matches. As DNA, the CDR3 is TGTGCCAGCAGACTGAAGGTTAGCGGGGTTCCTAGCGAGCAGTACTTC. Its protein is CASRLKVSGVPSEQYF. The complete variable domain, with remaining parts taken from reference TRBV7-2 and TRBJ2-7, reads GAGVSQSPSNKVTEKGKDVELRCDPISGHTALYWYRQSLGQGLEFLIYFQGNSAPDKSGLPSDRFSAERTGGSVSTLTIQRTQQEDSAVYLCASRLKVSGVPSEQYFGPGTRLTVT.

V and J are TRBV18 and TRBJ1-2; D not resolved. With 0 bases removed from V and 0 bases from J, the gap between germline ends came to 11 bases. The CDR3 is 16 residues long. Germline lookup yields CDR1 KGHSH and CDR2 LQKENI. CDR3 nucleotide sequence: TGTGCCAGCTCACCACCGACCCTTACAGCTAACTATGGCTACACCTTC. Its protein is CASSPPTLTANYGYTF.